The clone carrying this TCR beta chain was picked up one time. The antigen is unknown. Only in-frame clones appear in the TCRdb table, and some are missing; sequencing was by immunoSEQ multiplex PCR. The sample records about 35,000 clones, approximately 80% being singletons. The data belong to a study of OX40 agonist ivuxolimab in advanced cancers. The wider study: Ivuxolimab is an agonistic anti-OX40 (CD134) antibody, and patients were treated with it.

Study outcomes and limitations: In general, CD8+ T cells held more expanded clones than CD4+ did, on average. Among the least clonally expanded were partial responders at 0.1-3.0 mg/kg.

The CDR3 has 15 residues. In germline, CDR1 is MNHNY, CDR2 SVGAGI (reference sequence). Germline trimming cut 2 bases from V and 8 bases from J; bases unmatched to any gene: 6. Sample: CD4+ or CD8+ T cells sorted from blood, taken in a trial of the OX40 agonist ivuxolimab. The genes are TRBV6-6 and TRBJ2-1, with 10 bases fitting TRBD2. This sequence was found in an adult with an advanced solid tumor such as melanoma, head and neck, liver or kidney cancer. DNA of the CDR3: TGTGCCAGCAGTTACGGGCTAGCGGGAGCCGATGAGCAGTTCTTC. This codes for CASSYGLAGADEQFF.